The 20 T cell receptor beta chains below come from one sample, sequenced in a study of T cell responses to AZD1222 COVID-19 vaccine. Clones were sequenced by immunoSEQ multiplex PCR, and TCRdb holds only the in-frame ones, with some missing. The table records more than 100,000 clones, 85% to 95% of them present only once. The specimen was peripheral blood, collected on day 0 of AZD1222 vaccination. These receptors were collected from an adult in good health.

This rearrangement joins TRBV19 to TRBJ2-7, with 11 positions matching TRBD2. The CDR3 spans 15 residues. Germline CDR1 reads LNHDA; CDR2 reads SQIVND (reference sequence). J gave up 5 bases and V 4 bases, and 7 bases lay outside the gene matches. The DNA for the CDR3 is TGTGCCAGTAGTACGCCACTAGCGGGGGTCCACGAGCAGTACTTC. This gives the protein CASSTPLAGVHEQYF.

The CDR3 DNA reads as TGTGCCAGCAGTTTAGGGGCTTACAATGAGCAGTTCTTC. Protein product: CASSLGAYNEQFF. The chain joins TRBV28 to TRBJ2-1; D is perhaps TRBD1 (5 bases). The CDR3 consists of 13 residues. Germline V gene lookup returns CDR1 MDHEN and CDR2 SYDVKM. The V end was cut by 2 bases, the J end by 4 bases, with 6 bases between. The full variable domain, rest sourced from reference TRBV28 and TRBJ2-1, is DVKVTQSSRYLVKRTGEKVFLECVQDMDHENMFWYRQDPGLGLRLIYFSYDVKMKEKGDIPEGYSVSREKKERFSLILESASTNQTSMYLCASSLGAYNEQFFGPGTRLTVL.

The gene calls are TRBV18 and TRBJ1-3; D is undetermined. The CDR3 covers 15 residues. Germline-derived CDR1 and CDR2 are KGHSH and LQKENI. V lost 3 bases and J 0 bases, leaving 9 bases between the germline ends. CDR3: CASSPLRSSGNTIYF. CDR3 sequence (DNA): TGTGCCAGCTCACCGTTACGGAGCTCTGGAAACACCATATATTTT. Combining the CDR3 with reference TRBV18 and TRBJ1-3 gives the whole variable domain NAGVMQNPRHLVRRRGQEARLRCSPMKGHSHVYWYRQLPEEGLKFMVYLQKENIIDESGMPKERFSAEFPKEGPSILRIQQVVRGDSAAYFCASSPLRSSGNTIYFGEGSWLTVV.

The chain combines TRBV6-4 with TRBJ2-3, with TRBD2 matching 9 bases. The CDR3 length is 16 residues. Germline V gene data show CDR1 as MRHNA and CDR2 as SNTAGT. V was pared by 0 bases and J by 4 bases, with 5 bases of the junction left unmatched. The CDR3 region has the DNA TGTGCCAGCAGTGACTCCGGCGGGGGGGCCGCAGATACGCAGTATTTT. Amino acids: CASSDSGGGAADTQYF.

The chain links TRBV28 to TRBJ2-5; 11 nucleotides line up with TRBD2. V lost 4 bases and J lost 10; bases outside the gene matches: 14. The CDR3 sequence is 16 residues long. CDR1 MDHEN and CDR2 SYDVKM come from the germline V gene. In DNA, the CDR3 is TGTGCCAGCAGTTCCGGGACTAGCGGACCCAGCAGGGACCAGTACTTC. Its protein product is CASSSGTSGPSRDQYF.

J is TRBJ1-1 and V is TRBV6-5; a possible D gene is TRBD1 (5 bases). V shed 0 bases and J shed 3 bases, with 11 bases lying between them. The CDR3 covers 15 residues. CDR1 is MNHEY and CDR2 is SVGAGI in the germline V gene. Written as DNA, the CDR3 is TGTGCCAGCAGTTACTCGGAGGGGTTGGACACTGAAGCTTTCTTT. It is translated as CASSYSEGLDTEAFF.

The chain uses TRBV30 and TRBJ1-4, with 7 bases matching TRBD1. V lost 5 bases and J lost 8; bases outside the gene matches: 8. The CDR3 has 13 amino acids. Germline values: CDR1 GTSNPN, CDR2 SVGIG (reference sequence). The DNA of the CDR3 is TGTGCCTGGCAAAGGGGGCGCTTCGAAAAACTGTTTTTT. It translates to CAWQRGRFEKLFF.

The chain uses TRBV4-2 and TRBJ2-1, with 12 bases aligning to TRBD2. J lost 7 bases, V lost 1 base, and 2 bases had no gene match. CDR1 and CDR2 from the germline V gene are LGHNA and YNFKEQ. CDR3 length equals 15 residues. CDR3 sequence reads: CASSQGLAGDNEQFF. DNA of the CDR3: TGTGCCAGCAGCCAAGGACTAGCGGGAGATAATGAGCAGTTCTTC.

Only a few counts were recorded for this clone. The chain joins TRBV30 to TRBJ2-6; 7 bases line up with TRBD1. The junction had 1 base not matched to a gene; V was cut back by 2 bases and J by 0 bases. Germline V gives CDR1 GTSNPN, CDR2 SVGIG (reference sequence). The length of the CDR3 is 15 residues. In DNA form, the CDR3 reads TGTGCCTGGAGTTCAGGGGGCTCTGGGGCCAACGTCCTGACTTTC. This encodes CAWSSGGSGANVLTF.

This clone was observed a few times. The genes are TRBV19 and TRBJ1-1; D gene uncertain. V shed 4 bases and J shed 6 bases, with 15 bases lying between them. CDR3 length: 14 amino acids. Germline assignment: CDR1 LNHDA and CDR2 SQIVND (reference sequence). CDR3 sequence (DNA): TGTGCCAGTAGTACGTCCCGCGGGCGCCCTGAAGCTTTCTTT. It yields the protein CASSTSRGRPEAFF.

The chain joins TRBV3-1 (or the pseudogene TRBV3-2) to TRBJ2-3, with D perhaps matching TRBD1 or TRBD2 (5 bases each). Trimming left V 4 bases short and J 2 bases short, with 13 bases between. The CDR3 runs to 15 residues. Germline CDR1 LGHDT, CDR2 YNNKEL (reference sequence). The CDR3 bases are TGTGCCAGCAGCCTCGGTACGGGGCTCACAGATACGCAGTATTTT. Its protein product is CASSLGTGLTDTQYF.

The chain recombines TRBV6-5 with TRBJ1-3; D gene uncertain. Germline V gene sequence: CDR1 MNHEY, CDR2 SVGAGI. The CDR3 totals 15 residues. Trimming cost V 2 bases and J 0 bases, with 8 bases left between them. In nucleotides, the CDR3 is TGTGCCAGCAGTTACGGTGTGTTCTCTGGAAACACCATATATTTT. It yields the protein CASSYGVFSGNTIYF.

This clone was counted between two and nine times. This chain joins TRBV10-3 and TRBJ1-2; D might be TRBD1 (5 bases). Germline V CDR1 and CDR2: ENHRY, SYGVKD. The V end lost 2 bases, the J end lost 5 bases, and 18 bases lay between the germline ends. The CDR3 contains 16 residues. CDR3 loop: CAISEAEWSGGYGYTF. The CDR3 nucleotides read TGTGCCATCAGTGAGGCCGAGTGGTCCGGGGGGTATGGCTACACCTTC.

The genes are TRBV7-2 and TRBJ2-7; D not resolved. Trimming pared 3 bases from V and 7 bases from J, leaving 22 bases between. This CDR3 is built from 16 residues. CDR1 is SGHTA, CDR2 FQGNSA, per germline. The CDR3: CASSFFLSLRNMEQYF. CDR3 DNA sequence: TGTGCCAGCAGCTTTTTTCTTTCACTGCGGAATATGGAGCAGTACTTC.

The CDR3 DNA reads TGTGCCAGCAGTCGGGGACAGGGGGCTGTTGAAGCTTTCTTT. Protein: CASSRGQGAVEAFF. J is TRBJ1-1 and V is TRBV28; 12 nucleotides line up with TRBD1. CDR1 and CDR2 (germline): MDHEN, SYDVKM. V dropped 5 bases and J dropped 7; count of bases not matched to a gene: 5. The CDR3 contains 14 residues.

In DNA form, the CDR3 reads TGTGCCAGCAGCCGCCCGCGAAACACCATATATTTT. Translated, it gives CASSRPRNTIYF. J is TRBJ1-3 and V is TRBV7-9, with unresolved D. The CDR3 has 12 amino acids. Trimming shortened V by 5 bases and J by 5 bases, and 7 bases separated the two germline ends. CDR1 SEHNR and CDR2 FQNEAQ come from the germline V gene (reference sequence).

The chain combines TRBV9 with TRBJ2-3; D call uncertain. Trimming shortened V by 3 bases and J by 2 bases, and 4 bases separated the two germline ends. The CDR3 has 12 residues. Germline CDR1 SGDLS, CDR2 YYNGEE. This chain's CDR3 is CASSGNTDTQYF. The CDR3 DNA reads as TGTGCCAGCAGCGGGAACACAGATACGCAGTATTTT.

V and J are TRBV3-1 (or the pseudogene TRBV3-2) and TRBJ2-7; D might be TRBD2 (5 bases). V gave up 5 bases and J gave up 2 bases, with 13 bases separating them. This CDR3 has 14 amino acids. Germline V gene lookup returns CDR1 LGHDT and CDR2 YNNKEL (reference sequence). In DNA, the CDR3 is TGTGCCAGCAGCACCCTCGGGGATCCCTACGAGCAGTACTTC. It yields the protein CASSTLGDPYEQYF.

This sequence joins TRBV24-1 and TRBJ1-3; 9 bases align to TRBD1. The germline CDR1 and CDR2 sequences are KGHDR and SFDVKD. This CDR3 has 19 amino acids. V lost 2 bases to trimming and J lost 1 base; unmatched junction nucleotides: 11. This CDR3 is CATSDYPRTGAPSGNTIYF. The CDR3, as DNA: TGTGCCACCAGTGATTATCCCCGGACAGGGGCCCCTTCTGGAAACACCATATATTTT.

This clone was picked up one time. The chain is built from TRBV5-1 and TRBJ2-7; 7 bases fit TRBD1. The trim removed 0 bases at V and 7 bases at J, leaving 1 base unmatched. The length of the CDR3 is 12 residues. The germline V gene has CDR1 SGHRS and CDR2 YFSETQ. CDR3 DNA sequence: TGCGCCAGCAGCTTGGGGGACAGTGAGCAGTACTTC. It encodes CASSLGDSEQYF.